This passage covers 8 T cell receptor beta chains from one sample sequenced in a study of memory CD4+ T cells and cytomegalovirus serostatus. Sequenced by immunoSEQ multiplex PCR; TCRdb stores in-frame clones only, minus some. The repertoire consists of about 56,000 clones, with about 81% occurring once and the leading ten covering 0.4% to 0.5%. The sort gate was single viable CD3+CD4+CD8-CD45RO+ cells for memory CD4+ T cells. The sequenced sample consisted of memory CD4+ T cells from blood. These receptors were taken from an adult in good health and CMV-seronegative.

The rearrangement uses TRBV5-1 and TRBJ2-5; D might be TRBD1 (6 bases). The CDR3 consists of 14 residues. Germline V lookup: CDR1 SGHRS, CDR2 YFSETQ. V gave up 4 bases and J gave up 5 bases, with 15 bases separating them. The CDR3: CASSITGTKETQYF. The CDR3 nucleotides read TGCGCCAGCAGCATCACCGGGACAAAGGAGACCCAGTACTTC. The whole variable domain, filled in from reference TRBV5-1 and TRBJ2-5, reads KAGVTQTPRYLIKTRGQQVTLSCSPISGHRSVSWYQQTPGQGLQFLFEYFSETQRNKGNFPGRFSGRQFSNSRSEMNVSTLELGDSALYLCASSITGTKETQYFGPGTRLLVL.

The J gene is TRBJ2-1, the V gene TRBV7-2, with 16 bases that match TRBD2. The CDR3 is 17 residues long. Germline CDR1 and CDR2: SGHTA and FQGNSA. With V trimmed by 5 bases and J by 7 bases, 8 bases remained unmatched. The CDR3 loop reads CASSPGTSGGAFNEQFF. CDR3 sequence (DNA): TGTGCCAGCAGCCCCGGGACTAGCGGGGGGGCCTTTAATGAGCAGTTCTTC.

The CDR3 loop reads CASSPRDRSSYEQYF. DNA for the CDR3: TGTGCCAGCAGCCCAAGGGACAGGTCTTCCTACGAGCAGTACTTC. This chain connects TRBV7-3 to TRBJ2-7; 8 positions match TRBD1. V was pared by 5 bases and J by 1 base, with 7 bases of the junction left unmatched. CDR3 size: 15 residues. Germline V gene data show CDR1 as SGHTA and CDR2 as FQGTGA.

The rearrangement uses TRBV11-2 and TRBJ2-2; D is unresolved. The CDR3 sequence is 14 residues long. Trimming cost V 4 bases and J 8 bases, with 14 bases left between them. The germline V gene has CDR1 SGHAT and CDR2 FQNNGV. CDR3 loop: CASSSYLGAGELFF. The CDR3 DNA is TGTGCCAGCAGCTCATACCTCGGAGCAGGGGAGCTGTTTTTT.

The chain couples TRBV30 to TRBJ2-1, with 10 bases lining up with TRBD2. The V gene end was trimmed by 0 bases and the J gene end by 0 bases; junction bases not matched to a gene: 14. The CDR3 extends over 20 amino acids. Germline CDR1 GTSNPN, CDR2 SVGIG (reference sequence). DNA of the CDR3: TGTGCCTGGAGTGTAGCTGCGGTAGCGGGGGGTTTGAGCTCCTACAATGAGCAGTTCTTC. Translating gives CAWSVAAVAGGLSSYNEQFF.

Notes on this clone: The sample has other DNA sequences that encode this CDR3 too. This chain joins TRBV5-8 and TRBJ1-2; the match to TRBD1 covers 9 bases. The CDR3 loop spans 13 amino acids. V lost 5 bases, J lost 7 bases, and 6 bases stayed unmatched. CDR1 is SGHTS and CDR2 is YDEGEE in the germline V gene. The chain's CDR3 is CASSPQGAFGYTF. CDR3 nucleotide sequence: TGTGCCAGCAGTCCACAGGGGGCTTTTGGCTACACCTTC.

The genes are TRBV4-3 and TRBJ2-2; D is unclear. The CDR3 runs to 14 residues. The V and J ends lost 0 bases and 7 bases respectively, with 9 bases between them. Looked up from germline, CDR1 is LGHNA and CDR2 is YSLEER. CDR3 in DNA: TGCGCCAGCAGCCAAGACCCTTATCTCGGGGAGCTGTTTTTT. Translated: CASSQDPYLGELFF.

This clone was observed a few times. The CDR3 protein is CASSVAGRAYNEQFF. The CDR3 nucleotides read TGTGCCAGCAGCGTAGCGGGGCGGGCCTACAATGAGCAGTTCTTC. The chain recombines TRBV9 with TRBJ2-1; D is possibly TRBD1 or TRBD2 (5 bases each). CDR3 length: 15 amino acids. V was trimmed by 0 bases and J by 2 bases, leaving 9 bases between them. Germline V CDR1 and CDR2: SGDLS, YYNGEE.